These T cell receptor beta chains were read from a single sample in a study of blood T cell repertoires in COVID-19. Sequenced by immunoSEQ multiplex PCR; TCRdb stores in-frame clones only, minus some. The repertoire consists of 200,000 to 250,000 clones, with roughly 84% occurring once and the leading ten covering less than 7%. Sequenced: PBMCs or T cells enriched from blood (not recorded which). Receptor source: a woman aged 40 to 50 who had recovered from COVID-19. Each CDR3 is given with its conserved first and last residue. The D gene is left open where the match is weak. Rows may omit the clone size; those that give it use once, few, many or a size class.

.	TRBJ1-1	TRBV24-1	.	CATSDSNSRAFF	TGTGCCACCAGTGATTCAAATTCGAGGGCTTTCTTT
once	TRBJ2-4	TRBV29-1	TRBD2	CRVAGGAGGWTFTKNIQYF	TGCCGCGTTGCGGGGGGGGCCGGGGGGTGGACTTTTACCAAAAACATTCAGTACTTC
.	TRBJ2-5	TRBV27	.	CASGYGKETQYF	TGTGCCAGCGGGTACGGGAAAGAGACCCAGTACTTC
.	TRBJ2-1	TRBV7-2	.	CASSHRGTISNEQFF	TGTGCCAGCAGCCACCGGGGAACCATTAGCAATGAGCAGTTCTTC
.	TRBJ1-2	TRBV2	TRBD1	CASSDRGLHGYTF	TGTGCCAGCAGCGACAGGGGGCTTCATGGCTACACCTTC
.	TRBJ1-4	TRBV3-1/TRBV3-2	.	CASSQVWGGEKLFF	TGTGCCAGCAGCCAAGTCTGGGGAGGCGAAAAACTGTTTTTT
.	TRBJ1-1	TRBV18	.	CASSPPRSKGVDTEAFF	TGTGCCAGCTCACCACCCCGATCCAAAGGGGTTGATACTGAAGCTTTCTTT
few	TRBJ2-2	TRBV2	TRBD2	CASRGTSGSPGELFF	TGTGCCAGCAGGGGGACTAGCGGGAGCCCCGGGGAGCTGTTTTTT
once	TRBJ2-7	TRBV18	TRBD2	CASSPGTSGSYEQYF	TGTGCCAGCTCACCAGGGACTAGCGGGTCCTACGAGCAGTACTTC
.	TRBJ1-6	TRBV11-2	TRBD1	CASSLNRGRGSPLHF	TGTGCCAGCAGCTTGAACAGGGGGCGAGGGTCACCCCTCCACTTT
.	TRBJ2-5	TRBV2	.	CASSSLGTPETQYF	TGTGCCAGCAGCTCTCTCGGGACTCCTGAGACCCAGTACTTC
.	TRBJ2-1	TRBV5-1	.	CASFGGGEQFF	TGCGCCAGCTTTGGTGGTGGCGAGCAGTTCTTC
.	TRBJ2-2	TRBV5-1	.	CASSLEPLNTGELFF	TGCGCCAGCAGCTTGGAGCCTTTGAACACCGGGGAGCTGTTTTTT
.	TRBJ2-7	TRBV6-1	TRBD2	CASSEAGRGSYEQYF	TGTGCCAGCAGTGAAGCGGGGCGGGGGTCCTACGAGCAGTACTTC
.	TRBJ2-1	TRBV10-1	.	CASSEGAASYNEQFF	TGCGCCAGCAGTGAAGGGGCAGCGTCCTACAATGAGCAGTTCTTC